The 17 T cell receptor beta chains listed next were all sequenced from one sample in a study of Graves' ophthalmopathy and Graves' hyperthyroidism. As the template, RNA transcripts were used to amplify TCR beta CDR3 regions. Investigators did first-round RT-PCR with HTBI primers, then second-round multiplex PCR. Each CDR3 protein gets one entry after TCRdb re-called the multiplex PCR reads with MiXCR. The sample carries just over 400,000 distinct CDR3 sequences, roughly 21% recorded once. Sequencing was performed on peripheral blood. These receptors originate from a woman younger than 35 with stable Graves' hyperthyroidism.

This clonotype is a singleton in its sample. V and J are TRBV6-5 and TRBJ1-1; no definite D call. Germline loops: CDR1 MNHEY, CDR2 SVGAGI. The CDR3 spans 15 residues. Trimming pared 5 bases from V and 0 bases from J, leaving 13 bases between. The CDR3 spells CASSHFPGVNTEAFF. As DNA, the CDR3 is TGTGCCAGCAGTCACTTCCCCGGTGTGAACACTGAAGCTTTCTTT.

This clonotype was found many times. The genes are TRBV29-1 and TRBJ1-2; no clear D gene. Germline lookup yields CDR1 SQVTM and CDR2 ANQGSEA. Between the trimmed V and J ends, which lost 4 bases and 8 bases, there was a span of 23 bases. The CDR3 contains 15 residues. The CDR3 loop is CSVVEVRLGVGGYTF. The CDR3 region has the DNA TGCAGCGTTGTGGAGGTGCGATTGGGTGTAGGGGGCTACACCTTC.

This clonotype was found many times. The rearrangement uses TRBV7-8 and TRBJ2-7, with D tentatively TRBD1 (5 bases). V was clipped by 4 bases and J by 2 bases, with 12 bases between them. The CDR3 sequence is 14 residues long. Germline V gene sequence: CDR1 SGHVS, CDR2 FQNEAQ. In DNA form, the CDR3 reads TGTGCCAGCAGCTATCGGACCAGGGCCTACGAGCAGTACTTC. Translated, it gives CASSYRTRAYEQYF.

The rearrangement uses TRBV27 and TRBJ1-2, with D uncertain. The CDR3 spans 15 residues. Germline lookup yields CDR1 MNHEY and CDR2 SMNVEV (reference sequence). The ends were cut back, 2 bases at V and 2 bases at J, with 12 bases in the middle. For the CDR3, the DNA is TGTGCCAGCAGTTTAATGGGCTCGACCAACTATGGCTACACCTTC. Translating it yields CASSLMGSTNYGYTF.

This chain joins TRBV2 and TRBJ2-5, with 7 bases that match TRBD1. This CDR3 region has 15 residues. Germline loops: CDR1 SNHLY, CDR2 FYNNEI. V shed 2 bases, J shed 5 bases, and the junction held 8 bases outside the gene matches. This chain's CDR3 is CASSEQGGAGETQYF. The DNA for the CDR3 is TGTGCCAGCAGTGAACAAGGGGGCGCAGGGGAGACCCAGTACTTC.

Many counts were recorded for this clonotype. J is TRBJ1-1 and V is TRBV19; D is unresolved. V was cut by 7 bases and J by 8 bases, with 17 bases left in between. The CDR3 length is 13 residues. Germline V gives CDR1 LNHDA, CDR2 SQIVND (reference sequence). The DNA for the CDR3 is TGTGCCAGTACCCTATCGAACGGGGTCGAAGCTTTCTTT. This codes for CASTLSNGVEAFF.

The CDR3 nucleotides are TGCGCCAGCACCCCGGGACAGTCTGACTATGGCTACACCTTC. This gives the protein CASTPGQSDYGYTF. The rearrangement joins TRBV5-1 to TRBJ1-2, with 7 bases aligning to TRBD1. Germline CDR1 SGHRS, CDR2 YFSETQ. The CDR3 covers 14 residues. V shed 6 bases, J shed 3 bases, and the junction held 8 bases outside the gene matches.

The table lists this clonotype with many counts. A much larger clone differs by one base, so this may be a read error. The rearrangement joins TRBV12-3 or TRBV12-4 to TRBJ1-1; D is uncertain. There are 13 residues in the CDR3. CDR3 nucleotide sequence: TGTGCCAGCAGTCTGACGGTAGGAACTGAAGCTTGCTTT. Amino acid sequence: CASSLTVGTEACF.

The rearrangement links TRBV18 to TRBJ1-2; 7 bases align to TRBD1. This CDR3 comprises 14 residues. Germline CDR1 is KGHSH and CDR2 is LQKENI. After removal of 4 bases from V and 5 bases from J, the junction contained 7 bases not matched to a gene. The CDR3 is CASSRDSLLYGYTF. CDR3 DNA: TGTGCCAGCTCACGGGACAGCCTGCTGTATGGCTACACCTTC.

This clonotype was recorded at least ten times. The chain links TRBV2 to TRBJ1-3, with 7 bases matching TRBD1. The CDR3 is 14 residues long. Germline V lookup: CDR1 SNHLY, CDR2 FYNNEI. With V trimmed by 5 bases and J by 2 bases, 3 bases remained unmatched. CDR3 nucleotides: TGTGCCAGCAGTAGTGACAGGGCTGGAAACACCATATATTTT. Translating it yields CASSSDRAGNTIYF.

This clonotype was counted at least ten times. The rearrangement links TRBV9 to TRBJ1-3; no clear D. The germline CDR1 and CDR2 sequences are SGDLS and YYNGEE. Trimming shortened V by 3 bases and J by 0 bases, and 4 bases separated the two germline ends. The CDR3 runs 13 residues. This chain's CDR3 is CASSGYSGNTIYF. Written as DNA, the CDR3 is TGTGCCAGCAGCGGGTACTCTGGAAACACCATATATTTT.

This chain links TRBV6-1 with TRBJ1-3; possible D gene TRBD1, 5 bases. The CDR3 covers 15 residues. In germline, CDR1 is MNHNS, CDR2 SASEGT. Trimming shortened V by 6 bases and J by 0 bases, and 12 bases separated the two germline ends. As DNA, the CDR3 is TGTGCCAGCAGCGAGGGACTCGCCTCTGGAAACACCATATATTTT. Encoded protein: CASSEGLASGNTIYF.

This clonotype was detected ten times or more. The chain uses TRBV7-3 and TRBJ2-2; D not resolved. The germline gives CDR1 SGHTA, CDR2 FQGTGA. The CDR3 covers 15 residues. The ends were cut back, 5 bases at V and 4 bases at J, with 14 bases in the middle. The CDR3 here is CASSRSARATGELFF. The CDR3 DNA sequence: TGTGCCAGCAGCCGCTCGGCTAGGGCCACCGGGGAGCTGTTTTTT.

The chain combines TRBV30 with TRBJ2-7, with 13 bases that match TRBD2. This CDR3 is 14 amino acids long. After removal of 3 bases from V and 3 bases from J, the junction contained 2 bases not matched to a gene. The germline gives CDR1 GTSNPN, CDR2 SVGIG (reference sequence). CDR3 bases: TGTGCCTGGAGCCGGACTAGCGGGGGCTACGAGCAGTACTTC. Its protein is CAWSRTSGGYEQYF.

This clonotype was seen ten or more times. The chain combines TRBV19 with TRBJ2-2; D remains ambiguous. Germline CDR1 is LNHDA and CDR2 is SQIVND (reference sequence). The CDR3 spans 15 residues. Trimming cost V 1 base and J 4 bases, with 10 bases left between them. CDR3 coding DNA: TGTGCCAGTAGTATAGGACGCCCAGCCACCGGGGAGCTGTTTTTT. This sequence encodes CASSIGRPATGELFF. Full variable domain (rest looked up from reference TRBV19 and TRBJ2-2): DGGITQSPKYLFRKEGQNVTLSCEQNLNHDAMYWYRQDPGQGLRLIYYSQIVNDFQKGDIAEGYSVSREKKESFPLTVTSAQKNPTAFYLCASSIGRPATGELFFGEGSRLTVL.

Ten or more counts support this clonotype. In DNA form, the CDR3 reads TGTGCCAGCAGCTCAACGCCGGGACAGGGAGCCTACGAGCAGTACTTC. Encoded protein: CASSSTPGQGAYEQYF. This chain uses TRBV6-7 with TRBJ2-7, with TRBD1 identical over 9 bases. TRBV6-7 is marked as an open reading frame, function uncertain. CDR3 length: 16 residues. Unmatched junction bases numbered 11, after V lost 6 bases and J lost 2 bases.

This clonotype was seen many times. The rearrangement joins TRBV5-8 to TRBJ2-2; the D gene is possibly TRBD1 (6 bases). With 0 bases removed from V and 1 base from J, the gap between germline ends came to 7 bases. The germline V gene has CDR1 SGHTS and CDR2 YDEGEE. The CDR3 spans 15 residues. This CDR3 reads CASSLGTVNTGELFF. CDR3 coding DNA: TGTGCCAGCAGCTTGGGGACAGTGAACACCGGGGAGCTGTTTTTT.